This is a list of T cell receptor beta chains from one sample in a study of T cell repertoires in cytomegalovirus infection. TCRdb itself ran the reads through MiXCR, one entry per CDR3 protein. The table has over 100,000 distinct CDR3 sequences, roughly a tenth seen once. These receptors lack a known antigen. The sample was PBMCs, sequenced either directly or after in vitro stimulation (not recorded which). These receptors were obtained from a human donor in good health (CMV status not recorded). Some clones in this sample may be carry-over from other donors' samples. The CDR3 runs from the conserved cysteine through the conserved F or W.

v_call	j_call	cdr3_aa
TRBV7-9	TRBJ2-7	CASSLDTYEQYF
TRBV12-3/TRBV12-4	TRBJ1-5	CASRGGPGAGVQPQHF
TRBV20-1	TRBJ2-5	CSARTPSQETQYF
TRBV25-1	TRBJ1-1	CASSPAWTGIRTEAFF
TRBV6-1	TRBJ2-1	CASIYFGLAMVGLNEQFF
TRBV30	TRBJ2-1	CACTANGQFF
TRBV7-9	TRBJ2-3	CASSLGQHTDTQYF
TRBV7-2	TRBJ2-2	CASSLAQGLGTGELFF
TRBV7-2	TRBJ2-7	CASSLRRAQSSYEQYF
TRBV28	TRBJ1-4	CASSSAVEKLFF
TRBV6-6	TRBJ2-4	CASRLHGTGSAKNIQYF
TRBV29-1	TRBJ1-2	CSVDYGVAGYTF
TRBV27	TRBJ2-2	CASSIQYTGELFF
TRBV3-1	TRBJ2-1	CASRAYVVEYREQFF
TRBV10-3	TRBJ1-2	CAISELTGAIDGYTF
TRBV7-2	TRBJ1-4	CASSLLGGSNEKLFF
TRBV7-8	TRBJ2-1	CASSIRLITDNEQFF
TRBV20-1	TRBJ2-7	CSAYRLAGLYEQYF
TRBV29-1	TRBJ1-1	CSGRADRGPNTEAFF
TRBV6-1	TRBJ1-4	CASSGWQGANYEKLFF
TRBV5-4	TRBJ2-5	CASSSQGGSQETQYF
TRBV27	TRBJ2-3	CASSSSGRGTDTQYF
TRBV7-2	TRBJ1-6	CASSSTTGGTSPLHF